This T cell receptor beta chain was obtained from a study of blood T cell repertoires in COVID-19. Study-level background: From the United States, Italy and Spain came samples of acute and convalescent COVID-19.

Clones were read by immunoSEQ multiplex PCR, and TCRdb kept only the in-frame ones, dropping some. The sample lists 200,000 to 250,000 clones, 84% occurring once. Participants, about 18 to 90 years old, spanned 25 or so US areas. Each recovered donor of Cohort 3 presented with two negative PCRs, clearance, or symptom resolution. The CDR3 sequence is 12 residues long. From germline, CDR1 is SGHTA and CDR2 FQGNSA. Trimming pared 0 bases from V and 4 bases from J, leaving 3 bases between. Sequencing used PBMCs or T cells enriched from blood (not recorded which). The V gene is TRBV7-2, the J gene TRBJ2-5; no reliable D call. The sequence was collected from a man in his sixties who had recovered from COVID-19. CDR3 region: CASSLARETQYF. CDR3 DNA: TGTGCCAGCAGCTTAGCTAGAGAGACCCAGTACTTC.